This paragraph reports one T cell receptor beta chain. This clonotype was seen a handful of times. Which antigen it targets is not known. No base quality information exists; no much larger clone differs at one position. Library creation used 5' RACE. TCRdb lists the instrument as NextSeq 500. To allow correction of PCR and sequencing errors, the TCR library protocol tagged every TCR cDNA molecule with a unique molecular identifier. In the paper's pipeline: TCR identification, UMI-based error correction and CDR3 extraction were performed with Decombinator tools. Expanded TCRs were defined as those above a frequency of 2 per 1,000, corresponding to the top 1% of the tumor frequency distribution. Each repertoire was subsampled 100 times to 5,000 TCRs, after which Renyi diversity was computed with the R vegan package. CDR3 similarity networks were constructed using string-kernel similarity of amino acid triplets, with links drawn between CDR3s whose pairwise similarity was above 0.82. TCRdb's own reprocessing of the public reads used fastp at Q25 and MiXCR and kept productive beta chains. Every CDR3 protein is listed once, alongside the most common genes and DNA of its rows. TCRdb's processing, not the authors' own work, is the source of the V and J calls. This sample holds about 92,000 distinct CDR3 sequences; approximately 12% were observed only once. About two fifths of the sample is in the top ten clones.

The sample's time point label is to be understood as: sample taken at primary tumor resection. Donors were around 69 patients with early-stage, untreated non-small cell lung cancer from the lung TRACERx cohort. Without any cell sorting, TCR sequencing was performed on whole RNA extracted either from tumor and nontumor lung tissue or from cryopreserved PBMC samples. A patient was chosen for TCR sequencing only when enough RNA was available from at least two tumor regions. This sample was included in a study of spatial heterogeneity in lung cancer (dated by TCRdb to the late 2010s). A note on the overall study: More beta-chain than alpha-chain transcripts were consistently detected, likely reflecting higher beta-chain transcript abundance. At surgery, both alpha and beta chains were TCR-sequenced in 200 to 250 tumor regions, 63 to 65 matched nontumor lung samples and around 50 PBMC samples. Nonsynonymous mutation counts, determined by whole-exome sequencing of tumor tissue, were related to TCR repertoire features. In non-small cell lung cancer, the study quantitatively compared TCR alpha and beta repertoires across several tumor regions, matched nontumor lung, and blood. In the raw uncorrected reads, each unique combination of TCR and UMI appeared on average more than ten times.

Summary of the overall study and its limitations: Ubiquitous expanded tumor TCRs were found in blood more often at tumor resection than at routine follow-up. Confirming at a functional level the hypothesis that regional TCRs recognize regional mutations was considered to require additional single-cell paired TCR alpha and beta sequencing.

The source of this sequence is a male donor with early-stage non-small cell lung cancer. Material: PBMCs, obtained at surgery.

The DNA sequence is as follows: TGTGCCAGCAGCTTGGTTCACGGCTTTAGCACAGATACGCAGTATTTT. Translated, it gives CASSLVHGFSTDTQYF. The rearrangement combines TRBV7-2 with TRBJ2-3; the D gene remains uncertain. The junction shows trimming of 3 bases on V and 0 bases on J, plus 13 bases between the germline ends. The CDR3 spans 16 residues, from the cysteine through the phenylalanine. Left in the record is the CDR3 DNA by itself, 48 bases read in frame from the first base. For CDR1 and CDR2, the germline V gene lists SGHTA and FQGNSA. The reference TRBV7-2 and TRBJ2-3 proteins fill in what lies around the CDR3, so the full variable domain reads GAGVSQSPSNKVTEKGKDVELRCDPISGHTALYWYRQSLGQGLEFLIYFQGNSAPDKSGLPSDRFSAERTGGSVSTLTIQRTQQEDSAVYLCASSLVHGFSTDTQYFGPGTRLTVL.